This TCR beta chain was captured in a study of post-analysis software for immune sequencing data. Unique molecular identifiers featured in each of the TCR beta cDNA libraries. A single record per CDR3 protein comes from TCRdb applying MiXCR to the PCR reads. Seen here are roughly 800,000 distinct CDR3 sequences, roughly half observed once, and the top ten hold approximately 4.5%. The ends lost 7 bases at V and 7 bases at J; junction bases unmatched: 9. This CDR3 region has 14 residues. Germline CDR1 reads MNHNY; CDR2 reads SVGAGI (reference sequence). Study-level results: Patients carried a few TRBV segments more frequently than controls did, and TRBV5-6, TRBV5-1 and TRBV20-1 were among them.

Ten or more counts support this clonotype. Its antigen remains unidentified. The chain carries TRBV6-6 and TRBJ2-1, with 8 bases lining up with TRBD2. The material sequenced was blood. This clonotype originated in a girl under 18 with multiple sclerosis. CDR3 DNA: TGTGCCAGCACCGGAACCGGGACTAGGAATGAGCAGTTCTTC. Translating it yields CASTGTGTRNEQFF.